These T cell receptor beta chains were read from a single sample in a study of T cells expressing NK-cell markers. Using the 5' RACE reads, TCRdb records one entry per CDR3 protein without DNA. Here the sample table reports approximately 550,000 distinct CDR3 sequences. Input material: blood T cells: a sorted CD56 or NKG2C T cell subset, CD4+ or CD8+ T cells, or bulk PBMC T cells (not recorded which). All receptors derive from a man aged 18 to 30 in good health. Each CDR3 is given with its conserved first and last residue.

j_call | v_call | cdr3_aa
TRBJ2-1 | TRBV6-1 | CASRRTSGSVYEQFF
TRBJ2-5 | TRBV6-5 | CASSYQSGKKTQYF
TRBJ2-1 | TRBV11-3 | CASGPWPVDNEQFF
TRBJ2-3 | TRBV6-2/TRBV6-3 | CASTWTVAASSRDTQYF
TRBJ2-1 | TRBV7-8 | CASSFNLATGDNEQFF
TRBJ2-7 | TRBV5-1 | CASSPVDGPPYEQYF
TRBJ2-7 | TRBV3-1 | CASSQSPGPSYEQYF
TRBJ2-5 | TRBV4-3 | CASSQDPGGGETQYF
TRBJ2-3 | TRBV7-2 | CASSPPSAGVTDTQYF
TRBJ2-3 | TRBV25-1 | CASSIGTAIGDTQYF
TRBJ2-7 | TRBV15 | CATSRDGAVASYEQYF
TRBJ1-1 | TRBV27 | CASSFYVGTGFNTEAFF
TRBJ2-6 | TRBV27 | CASSLLHRAGANVLTF
TRBJ2-6 | TRBV20-1 | CSARDPLGPGANVLTF
TRBJ1-5 | TRBV9 | CASSVSSGFNQPQHF
TRBJ2-7 | TRBV28 | CASSRFGTVTYEQYF
TRBJ1-1 | TRBV12-3/TRBV12-4 | CASSPYRESEAFF
TRBJ2-1 | TRBV18 | CASSPPGYNAGFF
TRBJ2-3 | TRBV4-1 | CASSRPGTGGTDTQYF
TRBJ2-3 | TRBV20-1 | CSARVEGRDTQYF
TRBJ2-2 | TRBV12-3/TRBV12-4 | CASSRTPNAGELFF
TRBJ2-1 | TRBV29-1 | CSDGTFTNEQFF
TRBJ2-2 | TRBV7-9 | CASSLEDGPNTGELFF
TRBJ2-7 | TRBV20-1 | CSARDQGGSGNPYEQYF
TRBJ2-1 | TRBV30 | CAWGLGVGHNEQFF
TRBJ2-3 | TRBV5-1 | CASSPLGQDTQYF
TRBJ2-2 | TRBV27 | CASRSLSNTGELFF
TRBJ1-4 | TRBV5-1 | CASNPTEKLFF
TRBJ2-2 | TRBV12-3/TRBV12-4 | CASSFTTGSSTGELFF
TRBJ2-5 | TRBV1 | CTSSPREWARGETQYF
TRBJ2-1 | TRBV4-1 | CASSQSRLAGSSYNEQFF
TRBJ2-5 | TRBV11-2 | CASSGGTAQETQYF
TRBJ2-2 | TRBV20-1 | CSARAPDSPRGELFF
TRBJ2-5 | TRBV7-2 | CASSPIIQSGHQETQYF
TRBJ2-1 | TRBV20-1 | CSAIRDRGAYNEQFF
TRBJ2-7 | TRBV10-3 | CAISESGPSVVEQYF
TRBJ2-5 | TRBV28 | CASSPPGARETQYF
TRBJ1-1 | TRBV5-1 | CASSTPQGPLRTGTEAFF
TRBJ2-1 | TRBV12-3/TRBV12-4 | CASSKGPASYNEQFF
TRBJ2-1 | TRBV7-3 | CASSSTLGGLWNEQFF
TRBJ2-5 | TRBV29-1 | CSVESARDREETQYF
TRBJ1-5 | TRBV7-2 | CASSSSNFNQPQHF
TRBJ2-7 | TRBV27 | CASSPRQATYEQYF
TRBJ2-1 | TRBV12-5 | CASGLDSYNEQFF
TRBJ2-1 | TRBV4-2 | CASSQDLREGPYNEQFF
TRBJ1-5 | TRBV10-2 | CASSEGYNQPQHF